The rows below give T cell receptor beta chains drawn from one sample of a study of T cells in Graves' hyperthyroidism and ophthalmopathy. Each CDR3 protein is one row after TCRdb ran MiXCR on the multiplex PCR reads. The top ten clones hold about 25% of a sample with 470,000 or so distinct CDR3 sequences, more than 20% of them seen once. The source material was blood. All receptors derive from a man aged 18 to 29 with Graves' hyperthyroidism. Each CDR3 is given with its conserved first and last residue.

CDR3aa	v_gene	j_gene
CASSYSDRNTEAFF	TRBV6-5	TRBJ1-1
CASSLGIGSGTGSGNTIYF	TRBV12-3/TRBV12-4	TRBJ1-3
CSARDLWNKGNQPQHF	TRBV20-1	TRBJ1-5
CASRGQGDQPQHF	TRBV12-3/TRBV12-4	TRBJ1-5
CASSLQGQGRYGYTF	TRBV6-5	TRBJ1-2
CASSRVLGSNQPQHF	TRBV19	TRBJ1-5
CASSVSRWKPQHF	TRBV6-1	TRBJ1-5
CASRSRGYEQYF	TRBV19	TRBJ2-7
CASSYGGPWTGELFF	TRBV12-3/TRBV12-4	TRBJ2-2
CASSESGTASDYEQYF	TRBV5-1	TRBJ2-7
CASSLRRVAGTYEQYF	TRBV7-8	TRBJ2-7
CASSDPGKGQPQHF	TRBV6-1	TRBJ1-5
CASGVYNQPQHF	TRBV7-2	TRBJ1-5
CASSFFRGPYEQYF	TRBV5-5	TRBJ2-7
CASSLSRWETQYF	TRBV6-2/TRBV6-3	TRBJ2-5
CASSAETSWRDEQYF	TRBV28	TRBJ2-7
CATSRERRAGGLYEQYF	TRBV15	TRBJ2-7
CASSPRDSRLSYEQYF	TRBV6-1	TRBJ2-7
CSARDPGGRETQYF	TRBV20-1	TRBJ2-5
CASSLKRNTGELFF	TRBV11-2	TRBJ2-2
CASRKTGTENTEAFF	TRBV27	TRBJ1-1
CASSVSSSGGISTEAFF	TRBV11-2	TRBJ1-1
CASSLVRQSGELFF	TRBV11-2	TRBJ2-2
CASITGGVMNYGYTF	TRBV28	TRBJ1-2
CSASRSGQGYEQYF	TRBV20-1	TRBJ2-7
CASSQRDRGRYTF	TRBV3-1	TRBJ1-2
CASSLVRTGNGYTF	TRBV7-8	TRBJ1-2
CATSEKRQGARTGELFF	TRBV24-1	TRBJ2-2
CASSWGQVPRGYTF	TRBV6-5	TRBJ1-2
CASSYGTGTYQPQHF	TRBV12-3/TRBV12-4	TRBJ1-5
CASSPRTGGSFYEQYF	TRBV12-3/TRBV12-4	TRBJ2-7
CSADRGGTQETQYF	TRBV20-1	TRBJ2-5
CASSRLGRGEAFF	TRBV6-5	TRBJ1-1
CASSQTRQFF	TRBV4-1	TRBJ1-1
CASSPDREGENKNQETQYF	TRBV18	TRBJ2-5
CASVARGVTEAFF	TRBV2	TRBJ1-1
CSVEGHLYGYTF	TRBV29-1	TRBJ1-2
CASSFTSGTEAFF	TRBV27	TRBJ1-1
CASNPDRQVDEQYF	TRBV2	TRBJ2-7
CSARPGTPNSPLHF	TRBV20-1	TRBJ1-6
CASSPGTVTDTQYF	TRBV28	TRBJ2-3